Each of the 2 T cell receptor beta chains below was sequenced from the same sample in a study of a mutant IDH1 vaccine in newly diagnosed glioma. Clones were read by immunoSEQ multiplex PCR, and TCRdb kept only the in-frame ones, dropping some. This sample has roughly 34,000 clones, with around nine tenths found just once. The time point: week 47, end of study. A 20-mer mutant IDH1 peptide at 300 ug was injected subcutaneously with topical imiquimod. No antigen has been identified for these receptors. The source was PBMCs, collected from a glioma patient whose treatment included an IDH1 peptide vaccine. All receptors come from a woman aged 40 to 50 with glioma.

V is TRBV7-9 and J is TRBJ1-2; the match to TRBD1 covers 8 bases. Germline V gene sequence: CDR1 SEHNR, CDR2 FQNEAQ (reference sequence). V lost 4 bases and J lost 2; bases outside the gene matches: 6. This CDR3 comprises 15 residues. The CDR3 sequence is CASSSGTGVNYGYTF. CDR3 nucleotide sequence: TGTGCCAGCAGCTCCGGGACAGGTGTCAACTATGGCTACACCTTC.

The chain combines TRBV30 with TRBJ2-7, with 8 bases that match TRBD2. Germline assignment: CDR1 GTSNPN and CDR2 SVGIG (reference sequence). CDR3 length: 14 residues. V lost 4 bases and J lost 7; bases outside the gene matches: 12. CDR3 bases: TGTGCCTGGACTAAAGGGGCGGGAGGCCGTGAGCAGTACTTC. This translates into CAWTKGAGGREQYF.